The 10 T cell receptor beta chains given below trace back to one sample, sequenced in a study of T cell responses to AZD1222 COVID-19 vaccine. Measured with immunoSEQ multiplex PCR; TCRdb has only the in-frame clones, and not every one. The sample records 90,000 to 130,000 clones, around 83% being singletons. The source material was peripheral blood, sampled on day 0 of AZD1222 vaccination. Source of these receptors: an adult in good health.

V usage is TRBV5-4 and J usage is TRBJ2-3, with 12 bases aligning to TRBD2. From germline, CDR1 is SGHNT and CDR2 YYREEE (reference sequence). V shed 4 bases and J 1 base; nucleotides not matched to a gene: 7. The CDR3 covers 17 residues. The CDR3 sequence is CASSARLAGVRTDTQYF. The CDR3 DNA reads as TGTGCCAGCAGCGCCCGACTAGCGGGGGTGCGCACAGATACGCAGTATTTT.

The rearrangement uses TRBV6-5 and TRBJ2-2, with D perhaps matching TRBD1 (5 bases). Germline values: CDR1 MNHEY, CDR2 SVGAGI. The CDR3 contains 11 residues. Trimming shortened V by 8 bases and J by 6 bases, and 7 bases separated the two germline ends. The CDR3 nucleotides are TGTGCCAGCTACAGGTCCGGGGAGCTGTTTTTT. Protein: CASYRSGELFF.

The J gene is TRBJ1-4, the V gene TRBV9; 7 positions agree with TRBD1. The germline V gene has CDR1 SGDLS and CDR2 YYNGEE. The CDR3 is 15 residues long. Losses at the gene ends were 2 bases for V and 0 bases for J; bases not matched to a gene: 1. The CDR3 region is CASSVGTATNEKLFF. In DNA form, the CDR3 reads TGTGCCAGCAGCGTCGGGACAGCAACTAATGAAAAACTGTTTTTT.

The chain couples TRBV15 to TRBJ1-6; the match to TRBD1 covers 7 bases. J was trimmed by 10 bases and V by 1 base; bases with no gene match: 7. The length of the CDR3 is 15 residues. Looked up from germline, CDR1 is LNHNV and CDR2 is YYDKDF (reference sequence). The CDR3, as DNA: TGTGCCACCAGCAGAGCCCAGACAGGGAGATCACCCCTCCACTTT. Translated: CATSRAQTGRSPLHF.

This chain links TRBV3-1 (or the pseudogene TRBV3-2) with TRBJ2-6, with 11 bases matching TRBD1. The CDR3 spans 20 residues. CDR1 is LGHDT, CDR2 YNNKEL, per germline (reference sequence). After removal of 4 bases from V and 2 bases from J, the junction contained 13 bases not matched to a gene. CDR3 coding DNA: TGTGCCAGCAGCCCCTGGACAGGGGGCGCTGAGCTGGCTGGGGCCAACGTCCTGACTTTC. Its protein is CASSPWTGGAELAGANVLTF.

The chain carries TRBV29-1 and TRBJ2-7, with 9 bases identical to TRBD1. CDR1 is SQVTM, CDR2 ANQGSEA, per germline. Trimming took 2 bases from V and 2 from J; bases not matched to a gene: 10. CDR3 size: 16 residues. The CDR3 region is CSVEWADRGQTYEQYF. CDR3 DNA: TGCAGCGTTGAATGGGCGGACAGGGGCCAAACCTACGAGCAGTACTTC.

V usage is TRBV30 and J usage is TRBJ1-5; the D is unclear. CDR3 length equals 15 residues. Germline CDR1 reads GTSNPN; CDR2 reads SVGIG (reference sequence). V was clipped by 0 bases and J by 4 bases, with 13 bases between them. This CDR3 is CAWSVKGFRNQPQHF. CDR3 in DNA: TGTGCCTGGAGTGTAAAAGGGTTCAGGAATCAGCCCCAGCATTTT.

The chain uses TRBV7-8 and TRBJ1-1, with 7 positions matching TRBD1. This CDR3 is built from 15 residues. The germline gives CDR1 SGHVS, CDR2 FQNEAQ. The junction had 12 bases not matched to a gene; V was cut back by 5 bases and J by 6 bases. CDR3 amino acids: CASSAQGLGTAEAFF. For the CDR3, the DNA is TGTGCCAGCAGCGCACAGGGGCTTGGGACCGCTGAAGCTTTCTTT. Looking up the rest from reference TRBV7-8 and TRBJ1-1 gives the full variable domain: GAGVSQSPRYKVAKRGQDVALRCDPISGHVSLFWYQQALGQGPEFLTYFQNEAQLDKSGLPSDRFFAERPEGSVSTLKIQRTQQEDSAVYLCASSAQGLGTAEAFFGQGTRLTVV.

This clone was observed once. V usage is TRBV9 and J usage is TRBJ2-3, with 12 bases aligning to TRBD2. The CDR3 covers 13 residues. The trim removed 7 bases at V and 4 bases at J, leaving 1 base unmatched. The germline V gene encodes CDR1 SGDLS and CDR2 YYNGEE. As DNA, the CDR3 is TGTGCCAGCTCTAGCGGGGGGGCAGATACGCAGTATTTT. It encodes CASSSGGADTQYF.

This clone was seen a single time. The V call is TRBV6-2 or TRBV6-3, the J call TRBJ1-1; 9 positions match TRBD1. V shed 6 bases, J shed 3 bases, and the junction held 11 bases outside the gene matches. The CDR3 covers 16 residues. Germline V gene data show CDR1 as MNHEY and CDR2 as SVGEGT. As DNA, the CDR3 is TGTGCCAGCAGCCATAGCGCCGGGACAGGGTACACTGAAGCTTTCTTT. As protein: CASSHSAGTGYTEAFF.